This T cell receptor beta chain was recorded in a study of early T cells in non-severe SARS-CoV-2 infection. TCRdb re-analysed the 5' RACE reads in MiXCR, keeping a single row per CDR3 protein. The sample holds tens of thousands of distinct CDR3 sequences, roughly 4% seen once. This clonotype has ten or more counts. V shed 9 bases, J shed 4 bases, and the junction held 8 bases outside the gene matches. This CDR3 is built from 13 residues. The germline CDR1 and CDR2 sequences are SNHLY and FYNNEI. This clonotype was obtained from an adult who was a healthcare worker with PCR-confirmed SARS-CoV-2 infection or an uninfected control (not recorded which). The rearrangement joins TRBV2 to TRBJ1-1, with TRBD1 matching 7 bases. The sample comprised whole blood. The CDR3 is CASITGAGTEAFF. The CDR3 nucleotides are TGTGCCAGTATTACAGGGGCGGGCACTGAAGCTTTCTTT.